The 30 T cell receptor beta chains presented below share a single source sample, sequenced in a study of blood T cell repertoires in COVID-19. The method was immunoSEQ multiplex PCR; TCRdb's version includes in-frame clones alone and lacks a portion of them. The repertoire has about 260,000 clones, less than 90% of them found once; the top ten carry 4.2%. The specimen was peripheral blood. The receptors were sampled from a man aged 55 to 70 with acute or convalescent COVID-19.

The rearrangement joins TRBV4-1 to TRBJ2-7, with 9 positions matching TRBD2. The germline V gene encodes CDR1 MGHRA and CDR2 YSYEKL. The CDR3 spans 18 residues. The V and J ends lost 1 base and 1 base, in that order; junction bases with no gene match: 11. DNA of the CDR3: TGCGCCAGCAGCCAAGGGCCGACTAGCGGTACTACTTCCTACGAGCAGTACTTC. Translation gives CASSQGPTSGTTSYEQYF.

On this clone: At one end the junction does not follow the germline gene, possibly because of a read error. In DNA, the CDR3 is TGTGCCAGCAGTAACACCGGGCTCCTGGCGGGGATCTTT. Translated: CASSNTGLLAGIF. The chain is built from TRBV6-2 or TRBV6-3 and TRBJ1-1; D gene ambiguous. Germline V gives CDR1 MNHEY, CDR2 SVGEGT. This CDR3 region has 13 residues.

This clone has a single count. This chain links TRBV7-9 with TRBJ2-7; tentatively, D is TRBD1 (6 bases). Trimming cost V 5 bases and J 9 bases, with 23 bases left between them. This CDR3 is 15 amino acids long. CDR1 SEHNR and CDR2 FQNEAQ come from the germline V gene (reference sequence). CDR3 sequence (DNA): TGTGCCAGCAGCCCGGGGACACTTTCCAACCTGGGGCAGTACTTC. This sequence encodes CASSPGTLSNLGQYF.

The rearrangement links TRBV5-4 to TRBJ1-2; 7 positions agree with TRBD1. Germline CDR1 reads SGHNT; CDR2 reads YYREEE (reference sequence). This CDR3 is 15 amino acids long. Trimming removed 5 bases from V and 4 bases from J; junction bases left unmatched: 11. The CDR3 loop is CASSPHDRVTYGYTF. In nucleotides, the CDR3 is TGTGCCAGCAGTCCACACGACAGGGTTACCTATGGCTACACCTTC.

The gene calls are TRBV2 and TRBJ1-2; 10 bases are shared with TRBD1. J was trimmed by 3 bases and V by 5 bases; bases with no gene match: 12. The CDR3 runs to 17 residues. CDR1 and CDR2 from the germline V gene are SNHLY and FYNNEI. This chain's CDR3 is CASSYPGTGAMDYGYTF. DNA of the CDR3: TGTGCCAGCAGTTACCCCGGGACAGGGGCAATGGACTATGGCTACACCTTC.

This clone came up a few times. The CDR3 region is CASHDRGAGNTIYF. The CDR3 bases are TGTGCCAGCCATGACAGGGGAGCTGGAAACACCATATATTTT. The chain links TRBV19 to TRBJ1-3; 8 bases fit TRBD1. CDR1 is LNHDA and CDR2 is SQIVND in the germline V gene (reference sequence). Germline trimming cut 9 bases from V and 2 bases from J; bases unmatched to any gene: 6. The CDR3 runs to 14 residues.

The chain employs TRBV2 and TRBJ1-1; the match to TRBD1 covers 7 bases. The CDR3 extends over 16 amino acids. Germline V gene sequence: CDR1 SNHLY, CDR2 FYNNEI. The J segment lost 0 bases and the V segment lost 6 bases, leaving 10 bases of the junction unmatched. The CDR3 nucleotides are TGTGCCAGCAGGGGACAGATTATTAAAATGAACACTGAAGCTTTCTTT. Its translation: CASRGQIIKMNTEAFF.

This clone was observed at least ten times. CDR3 region: CASSVDLGGPGQGSNEQFF. The CDR3 region has the DNA TGTGCCAGCAGCGTAGACCTAGGGGGACCGGGACAGGGGTCCAATGAGCAGTTCTTC. The genes are TRBV9 and TRBJ2-1, with 10 bases identical to TRBD1. CDR3 size: 19 residues. Looked up from germline, CDR1 is SGDLS and CDR2 is YYNGEE. J lost 6 bases, V lost 0 bases, and 15 bases had no gene match.

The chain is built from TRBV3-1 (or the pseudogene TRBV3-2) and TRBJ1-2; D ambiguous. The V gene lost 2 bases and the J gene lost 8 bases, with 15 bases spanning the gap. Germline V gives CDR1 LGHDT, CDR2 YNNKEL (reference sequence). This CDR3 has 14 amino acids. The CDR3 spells CASSQSEGVGGYTF. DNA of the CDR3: TGTGCCAGCAGCCAATCGGAGGGAGTCGGAGGCTACACCTTC.

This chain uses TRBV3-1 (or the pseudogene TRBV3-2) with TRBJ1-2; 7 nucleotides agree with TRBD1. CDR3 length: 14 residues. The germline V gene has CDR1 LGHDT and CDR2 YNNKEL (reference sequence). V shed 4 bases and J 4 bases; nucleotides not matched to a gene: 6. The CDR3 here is CASSPGQRPYGYTF. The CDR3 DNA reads TGTGCCAGCAGCCCGGGACAGAGACCCTATGGCTACACCTTC.

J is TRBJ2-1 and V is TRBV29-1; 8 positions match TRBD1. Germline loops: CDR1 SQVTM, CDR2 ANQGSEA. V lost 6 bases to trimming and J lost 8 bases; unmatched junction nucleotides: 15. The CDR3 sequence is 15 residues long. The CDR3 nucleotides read TGCAGCGTGGAGATACTCGACAGGGGCAGGGATGAGCAGTTCTTC. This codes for CSVEILDRGRDEQFF.

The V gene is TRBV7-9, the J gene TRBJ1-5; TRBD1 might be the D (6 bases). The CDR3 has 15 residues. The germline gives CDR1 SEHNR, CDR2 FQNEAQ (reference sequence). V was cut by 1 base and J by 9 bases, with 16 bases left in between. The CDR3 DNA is TGTGCCAGCAGCTTAGATGCGGGGGGCCGGCGGCCCCAGCATTTT. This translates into CASSLDAGGRRPQHF.

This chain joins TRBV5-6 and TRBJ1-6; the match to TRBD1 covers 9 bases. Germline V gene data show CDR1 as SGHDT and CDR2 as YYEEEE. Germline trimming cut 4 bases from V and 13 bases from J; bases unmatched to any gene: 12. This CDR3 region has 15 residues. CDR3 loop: CASSNTGGAGAPLHF. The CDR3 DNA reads TGTGCCAGCAGCAATACAGGGGGCGCTGGAGCCCCCCTCCACTTT.

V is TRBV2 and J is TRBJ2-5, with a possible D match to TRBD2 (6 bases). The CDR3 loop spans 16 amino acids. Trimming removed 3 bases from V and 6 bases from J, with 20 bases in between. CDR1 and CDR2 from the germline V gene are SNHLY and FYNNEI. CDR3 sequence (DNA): TGTGCCAGCAGTGAGGCGTTTGGCGGGACGAAAAAGACCCAGTACTTC. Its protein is CASSEAFGGTKKTQYF.

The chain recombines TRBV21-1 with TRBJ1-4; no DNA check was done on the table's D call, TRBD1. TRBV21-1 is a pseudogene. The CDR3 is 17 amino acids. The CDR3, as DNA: TGTGCCAGCGGCCAGACAGGCTGGGATAAAACTAATGAAAAACTGTTTTTT. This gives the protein CASGQTGWDKTNEKLFF.

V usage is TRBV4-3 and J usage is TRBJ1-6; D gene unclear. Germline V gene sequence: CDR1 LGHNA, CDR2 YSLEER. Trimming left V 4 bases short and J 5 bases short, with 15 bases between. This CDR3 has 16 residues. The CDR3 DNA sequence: TGCGCCAGCAGCCGAAGACACGGAGCGGATAATTCACCCCTCCACTTT. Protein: CASSRRHGADNSPLHF.

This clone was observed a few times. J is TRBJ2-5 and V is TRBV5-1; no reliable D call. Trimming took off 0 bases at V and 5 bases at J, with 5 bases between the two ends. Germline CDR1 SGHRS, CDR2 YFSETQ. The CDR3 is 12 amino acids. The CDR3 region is CASSLASETQYF. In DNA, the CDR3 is TGCGCCAGCAGCTTGGCCTCGGAGACCCAGTACTTC.

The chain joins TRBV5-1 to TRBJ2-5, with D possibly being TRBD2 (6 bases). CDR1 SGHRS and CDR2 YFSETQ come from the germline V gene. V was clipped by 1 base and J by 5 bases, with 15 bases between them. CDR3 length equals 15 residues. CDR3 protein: CASSLIDGAGETQYF. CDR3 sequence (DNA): TGCGCCAGCAGCTTGATCGACGGGGCGGGGGAGACCCAGTACTTC.

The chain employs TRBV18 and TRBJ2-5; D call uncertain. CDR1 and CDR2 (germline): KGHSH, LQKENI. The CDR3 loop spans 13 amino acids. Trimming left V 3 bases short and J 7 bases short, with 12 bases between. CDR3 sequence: CASSPPYVGTQYF. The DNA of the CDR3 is TGTGCCAGCTCACCCCCATACGTCGGGACCCAGTACTTC.

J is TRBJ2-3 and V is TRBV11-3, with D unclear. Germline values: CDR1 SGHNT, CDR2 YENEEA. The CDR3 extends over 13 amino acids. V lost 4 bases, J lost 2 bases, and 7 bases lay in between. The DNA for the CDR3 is TGTGCCAGCAGCTCCCCCCTCACAGATACGCAGTATTTT. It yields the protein CASSSPLTDTQYF.

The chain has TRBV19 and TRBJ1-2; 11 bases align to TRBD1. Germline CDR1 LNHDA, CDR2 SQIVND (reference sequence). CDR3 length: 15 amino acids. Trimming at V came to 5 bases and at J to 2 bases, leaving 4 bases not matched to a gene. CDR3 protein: CASSERTGGNYGYTF. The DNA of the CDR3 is TGTGCCAGTAGTGAACGGACAGGGGGCAACTATGGCTACACCTTC.

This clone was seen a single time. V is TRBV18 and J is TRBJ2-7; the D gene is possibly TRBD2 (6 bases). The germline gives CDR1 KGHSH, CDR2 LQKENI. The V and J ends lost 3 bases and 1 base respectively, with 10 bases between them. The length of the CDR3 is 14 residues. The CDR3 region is CASSPGGESYEQYF. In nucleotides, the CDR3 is TGTGCCAGCTCACCGGGCGGGGAATCCTACGAGCAGTACTTC.

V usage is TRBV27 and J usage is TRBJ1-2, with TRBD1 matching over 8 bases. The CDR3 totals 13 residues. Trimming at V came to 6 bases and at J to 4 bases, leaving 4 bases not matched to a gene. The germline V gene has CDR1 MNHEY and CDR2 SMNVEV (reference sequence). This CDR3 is CASRQGAVYGYTF. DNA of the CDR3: TGTGCCAGCAGGCAGGGGGCGGTCTATGGCTACACCTTC.

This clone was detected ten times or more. For the CDR3, the DNA is TGTGCCAGCAGCCAAGCGCCAGGGGGCGCAGATACGCAGTATTTT. Its translation is CASSQAPGGADTQYF. The genes are TRBV4-2 and TRBJ2-3; 8 positions agree with TRBD1. This CDR3 is 15 amino acids long. V gave up 1 base and J gave up 4 bases; unmatched junction bases: 4. The germline V gene has CDR1 LGHNA and CDR2 YNFKEQ.

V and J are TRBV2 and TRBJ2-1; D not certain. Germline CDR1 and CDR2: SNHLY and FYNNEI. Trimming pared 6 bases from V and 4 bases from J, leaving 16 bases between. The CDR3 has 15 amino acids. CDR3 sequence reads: CASSARSHFYNEQFF. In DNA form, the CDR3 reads TGTGCCAGCAGCGCCCGGAGTCATTTTTACAATGAGCAGTTCTTC.

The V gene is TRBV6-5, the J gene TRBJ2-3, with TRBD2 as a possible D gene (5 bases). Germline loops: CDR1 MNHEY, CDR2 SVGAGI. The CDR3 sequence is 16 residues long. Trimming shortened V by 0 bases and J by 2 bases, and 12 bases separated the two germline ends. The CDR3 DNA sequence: TGTGCCAGCAGTTACTCGAGCGGCATCAACACAGATACGCAGTATTTT. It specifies CASSYSSGINTDTQYF.

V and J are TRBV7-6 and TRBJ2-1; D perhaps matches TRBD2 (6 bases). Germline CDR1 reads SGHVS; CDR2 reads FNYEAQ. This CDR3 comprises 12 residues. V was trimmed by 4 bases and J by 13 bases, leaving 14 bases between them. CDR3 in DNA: TGTGCCAGCAGCTCTCTACGGCGGGACCAGTTCTTC. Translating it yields CASSSLRRDQFF.

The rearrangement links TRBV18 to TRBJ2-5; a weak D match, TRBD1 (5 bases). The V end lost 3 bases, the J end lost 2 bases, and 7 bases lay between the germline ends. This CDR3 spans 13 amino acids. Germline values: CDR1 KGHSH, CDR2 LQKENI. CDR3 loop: CASSPTVQETQYF. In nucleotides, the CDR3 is TGTGCCAGCTCACCGACAGTTCAAGAGACCCAGTACTTC.

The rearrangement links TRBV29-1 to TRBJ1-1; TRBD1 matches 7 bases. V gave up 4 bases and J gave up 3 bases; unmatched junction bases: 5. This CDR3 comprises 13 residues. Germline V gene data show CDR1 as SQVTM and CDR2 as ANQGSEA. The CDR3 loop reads CSVVNRGYTEAFF. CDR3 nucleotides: TGCAGCGTTGTTAACAGGGGATACACTGAAGCTTTCTTT.

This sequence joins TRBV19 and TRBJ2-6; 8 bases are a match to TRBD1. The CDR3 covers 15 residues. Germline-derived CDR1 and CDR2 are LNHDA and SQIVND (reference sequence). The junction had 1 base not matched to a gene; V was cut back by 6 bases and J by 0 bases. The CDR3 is CASSTGGSGANVLTF. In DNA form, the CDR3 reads TGTGCCAGTAGCACAGGGGGCTCTGGGGCCAACGTCCTGACTTTC.